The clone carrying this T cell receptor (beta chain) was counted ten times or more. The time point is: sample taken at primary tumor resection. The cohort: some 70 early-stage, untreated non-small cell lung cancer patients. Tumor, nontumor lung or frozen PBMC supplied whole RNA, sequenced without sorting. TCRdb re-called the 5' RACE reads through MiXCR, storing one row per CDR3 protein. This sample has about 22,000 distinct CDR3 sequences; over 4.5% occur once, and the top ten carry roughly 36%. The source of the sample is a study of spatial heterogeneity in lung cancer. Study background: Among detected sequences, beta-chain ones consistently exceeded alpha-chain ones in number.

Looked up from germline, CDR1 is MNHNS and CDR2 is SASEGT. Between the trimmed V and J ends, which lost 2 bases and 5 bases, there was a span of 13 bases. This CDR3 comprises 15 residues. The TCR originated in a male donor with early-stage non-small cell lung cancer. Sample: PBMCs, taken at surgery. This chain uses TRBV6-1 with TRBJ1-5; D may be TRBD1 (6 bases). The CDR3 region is CASSEILKGDQPQHF. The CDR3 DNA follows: TGTGCCAGCAGTGAAATCCTTAAGGGGGATCAGCCCCAGCATTTT.